The rows below give T cell receptor beta chains drawn from one sample of a study of CD8+CD57+ T cells in acquired aplastic anemia. From the reads, TCRdb called clonotypes with MiXCR, one entry per CDR3 protein. The sample includes more than 150,000 distinct CDR3 sequences, roughly half seen only once; the top ten take 1.8%. Sequenced material: sorted CD4+, CD8+, or CD8+CD57+ T cells (not recorded which) from PBMCs. All receptors come from a human donor with aplastic anemia. Each CDR3 is given with its conserved first and last residue. The D gene is left open where the match is weak. Size is omitted from some rows. Given values are once, few, many or a class for expanded clones.

CDR3 protein	CDR3 DNA	J gene	D gene	clone size	V gene
CASSDTATDTQYF	TGCGCCAGCAGTGATACAGCCACAGATACGCAGTATTTC	TRBJ2-3	NA	NA	TRBV10-2
CASSVYSDPLYGYTF	TGTGCCAGTAGTGTGTACAGCGATCCCCTCTATGGCTACACCTTC	TRBJ1-2	NA	NA	TRBV19
CASSQGTGGNEKLFF	TGCGCCAGCAGCCAGGGGACAGGGGGAAATGAAAAACTGTTTTTT	TRBJ1-4	TRBD1	once	TRBV5-1
CATKTTGEGETQYF	TGTGCCACCAAGACGACAGGGGAGGGAGAGACCCAGTACTTC	TRBJ2-5	NA	NA	TRBV24-1
CASSLWVRGANVLTF	TGTGCCAGCAGCTTATGGGTTCGTGGGGCCAACGTCCTGACTTTC	TRBJ2-6	NA	NA	TRBV7-8
CASSDRDTGSVGAFF	TGTGCCAGCAGCGACCGGGACACCGGCTCAGTGGGGGCTTTCTTT	TRBJ1-1	NA	once	TRBV7-9
CASKFERYYEQYF	TGCGCCAGCAAGTTTGAGCGGTACTACGAGCAGTACTTC	TRBJ2-7	NA	NA	TRBV10-2
CASSMGLGQPQHF	TGTGCCAGTAGTATGGGGCTTGGTCAGCCCCAGCATTTT	TRBJ1-5	NA	few	TRBV19
CAWGTQGASDTQYF	TGCGCCTGGGGTACACAGGGGGCTTCCGATACGCAGTATTTT	TRBJ2-3	TRBD1	NA	TRBV30
CASSESRTAPYGYTF	TGTGCCAGCAGTGAAAGTAGAACAGCCCCCTATGGCTACACCTTC	TRBJ1-2	NA	NA	TRBV2
CASSDRTHYGYTF	TGTGCCAGCAGTGACAGGACCCACTATGGCTACACCTTC	TRBJ1-2	NA	few	TRBV2
CASSPHKGGEQYF	TGTGCCAGCTCACCACATAAGGGGGGCGAGCAGTACTTC	TRBJ2-7	NA	NA	TRBV18
CASSVAGENYGYTF	TGTGCCAGCAGCGTAGCAGGGGAAAACTATGGCTACACCTTC	TRBJ1-2	NA	NA	TRBV9